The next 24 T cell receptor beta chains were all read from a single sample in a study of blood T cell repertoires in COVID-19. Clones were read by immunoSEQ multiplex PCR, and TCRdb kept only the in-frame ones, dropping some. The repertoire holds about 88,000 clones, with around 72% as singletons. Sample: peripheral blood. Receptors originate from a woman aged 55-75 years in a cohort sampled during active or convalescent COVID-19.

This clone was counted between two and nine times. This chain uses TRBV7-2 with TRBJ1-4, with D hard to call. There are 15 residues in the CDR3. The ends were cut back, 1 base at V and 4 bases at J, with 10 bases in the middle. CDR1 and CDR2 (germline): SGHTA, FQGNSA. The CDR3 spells CASSLEGGNNEKLFF. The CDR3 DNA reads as TGTGCCAGCAGCTTAGAGGGAGGTAATAATGAAAAACTGTTTTTT.

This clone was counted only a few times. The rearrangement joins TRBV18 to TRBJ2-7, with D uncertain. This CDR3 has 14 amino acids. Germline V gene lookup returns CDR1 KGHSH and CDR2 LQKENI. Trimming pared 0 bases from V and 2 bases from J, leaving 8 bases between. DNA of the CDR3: TGTGCCAGCTCACCACCGTCTACGCCCTACGAGCAGTACTTC. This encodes CASSPPSTPYEQYF.

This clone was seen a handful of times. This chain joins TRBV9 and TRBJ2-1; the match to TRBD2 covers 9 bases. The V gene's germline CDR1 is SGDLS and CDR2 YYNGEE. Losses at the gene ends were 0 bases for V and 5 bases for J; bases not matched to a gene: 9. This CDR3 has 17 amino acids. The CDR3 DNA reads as TGTGCCAGCAGCGTAGTTGGTGTAGCGGGGGTAGACAATGAGCAGTTCTTC. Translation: CASSVVGVAGVDNEQFF.

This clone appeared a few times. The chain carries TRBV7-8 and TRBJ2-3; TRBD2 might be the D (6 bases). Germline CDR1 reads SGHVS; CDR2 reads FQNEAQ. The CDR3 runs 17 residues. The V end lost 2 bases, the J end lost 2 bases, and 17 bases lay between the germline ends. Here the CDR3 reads CASSLFPPGEHTDTQYF. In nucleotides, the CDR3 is TGTGCCAGCAGCTTATTCCCTCCGGGGGAACACACAGATACGCAGTATTTT.

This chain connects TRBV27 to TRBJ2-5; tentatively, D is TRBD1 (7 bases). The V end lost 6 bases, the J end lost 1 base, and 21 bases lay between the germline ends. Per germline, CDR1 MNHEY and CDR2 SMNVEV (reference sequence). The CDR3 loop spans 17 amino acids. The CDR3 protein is CASSPLFGQGGQETQYF. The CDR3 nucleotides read TGTGCCAGCAGCCCCTTATTTGGTCAGGGGGGCCAAGAGACCCAGTACTTC.

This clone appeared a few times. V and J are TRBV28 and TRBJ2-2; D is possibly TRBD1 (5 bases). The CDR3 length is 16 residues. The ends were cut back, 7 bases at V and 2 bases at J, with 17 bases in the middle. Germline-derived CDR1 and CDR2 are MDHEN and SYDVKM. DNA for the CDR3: TGTGCCAGCAAACCAACACAGGCCCTAAACACCGGGGAGCTGTTTTTT. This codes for CASKPTQALNTGELFF.

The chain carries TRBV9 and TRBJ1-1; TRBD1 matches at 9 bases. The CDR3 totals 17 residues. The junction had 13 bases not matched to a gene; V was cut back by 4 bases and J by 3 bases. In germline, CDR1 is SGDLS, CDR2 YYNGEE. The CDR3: CASSPTTPGQGDTEAFF. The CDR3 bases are TGTGCCAGCAGCCCTACAACCCCGGGACAGGGAGACACTGAAGCTTTCTTT. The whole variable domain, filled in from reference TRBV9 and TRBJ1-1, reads DSGVTQTPKHLITATGQRVTLRCSPRSGDLSVYWYQQSLDQGLQFLIQYYNGEERAKGNILERFSAQQFPDLHSELNLSSLELGDSALYFCASSPTTPGQGDTEAFFGQGTRLTVV.

This CDR3 reads CASSFEGAHPYYGYTF. For the CDR3, the DNA is TGCGCCAGCAGCTTCGAGGGGGCCCATCCCTACTATGGCTACACCTTC. J is TRBJ1-2 and V is TRBV5-1; 7 nucleotides line up with TRBD1. From germline, CDR1 is SGHRS and CDR2 YFSETQ. Trimming removed 2 bases from V and 3 bases from J; junction bases left unmatched: 10. The CDR3 sequence is 16 residues long. Variable domain in full (rest from reference TRBV5-1 and TRBJ1-2): KAGVTQTPRYLIKTRGQQVTLSCSPISGHRSVSWYQQTPGQGLQFLFEYFSETQRNKGNFPGRFSGRQFSNSRSEMNVSTLELGDSALYLCASSFEGAHPYYGYTFGSGTRLTVV.

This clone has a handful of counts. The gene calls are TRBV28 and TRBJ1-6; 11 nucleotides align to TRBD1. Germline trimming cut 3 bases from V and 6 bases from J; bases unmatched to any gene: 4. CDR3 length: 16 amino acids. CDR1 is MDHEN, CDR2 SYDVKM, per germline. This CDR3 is CASSLGTGGTNSPLHF. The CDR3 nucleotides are TGTGCCAGCAGTTTGGGGACAGGGGGGACTAATTCACCCCTCCACTTT.

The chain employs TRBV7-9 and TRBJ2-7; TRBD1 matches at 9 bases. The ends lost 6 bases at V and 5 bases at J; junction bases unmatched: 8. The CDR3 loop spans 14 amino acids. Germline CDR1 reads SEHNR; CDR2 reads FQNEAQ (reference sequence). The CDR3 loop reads CASSPGQGNHEQYF. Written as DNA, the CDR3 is TGTGCCAGCAGTCCAGGACAGGGGAACCACGAGCAGTACTTC.

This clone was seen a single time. The CDR3 coding sequence is TGTGCCAGCAGCTTCTCCGGGACAGGGCCAGATACGCAGTATTTT. It yields the protein CASSFSGTGPDTQYF. The chain is built from TRBV7-9 and TRBJ2-3, with 9 bases aligning to TRBD1. CDR1 is SEHNR and CDR2 is FQNEAQ in the germline V gene (reference sequence). V trimming: 3 bases; J trimming: 4 bases; junction bases outside the gene matches: 5. The CDR3 sequence is 15 residues long.

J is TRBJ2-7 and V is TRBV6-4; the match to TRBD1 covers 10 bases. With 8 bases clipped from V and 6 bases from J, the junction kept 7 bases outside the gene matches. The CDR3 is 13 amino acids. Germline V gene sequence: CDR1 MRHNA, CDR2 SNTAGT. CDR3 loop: CASSRDRGSEQYF. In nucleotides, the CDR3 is TGTGCCAGCTCCCGGGACAGGGGTAGCGAGCAGTACTTC.

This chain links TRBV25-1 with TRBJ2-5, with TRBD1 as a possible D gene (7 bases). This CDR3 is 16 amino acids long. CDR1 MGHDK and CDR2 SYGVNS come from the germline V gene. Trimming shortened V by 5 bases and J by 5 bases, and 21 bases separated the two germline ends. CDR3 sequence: CASSPKRGRGGETQYF. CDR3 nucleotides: TGTGCCAGCAGTCCTAAGAGGGGGCGGGGCGGGGAGACCCAGTACTTC.

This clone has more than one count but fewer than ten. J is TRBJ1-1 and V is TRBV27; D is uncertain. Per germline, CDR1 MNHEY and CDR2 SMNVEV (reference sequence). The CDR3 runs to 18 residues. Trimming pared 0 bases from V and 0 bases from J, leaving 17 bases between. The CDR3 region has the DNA TGTGCCAGCAGTTTATCGGCCCGCCCTGGAGCCATGAACACTGAAGCTTTCTTT. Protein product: CASSLSARPGAMNTEAFF.

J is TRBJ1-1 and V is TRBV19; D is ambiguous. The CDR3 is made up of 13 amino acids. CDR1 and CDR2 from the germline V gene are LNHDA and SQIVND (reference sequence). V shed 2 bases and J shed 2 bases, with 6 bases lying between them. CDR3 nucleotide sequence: TGTGCCAGTAGTATACAAGCTAACACTGAAGCTTTCTTT. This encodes CASSIQANTEAFF.

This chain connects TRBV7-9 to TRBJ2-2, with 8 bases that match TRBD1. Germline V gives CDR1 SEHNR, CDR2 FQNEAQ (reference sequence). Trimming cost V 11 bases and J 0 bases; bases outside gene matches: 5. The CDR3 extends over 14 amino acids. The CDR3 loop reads CAQGAGTNTGELFF. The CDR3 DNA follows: TGTGCCCAGGGGGCAGGGACGAACACCGGGGAGCTGTTTTTT. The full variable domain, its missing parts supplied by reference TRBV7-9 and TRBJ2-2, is DTGVSQNPRHKITKRGQNVTFRCDPISEHNRLYWYRQTLGQGPEFLTYFQNEAQLEKSRLLSDRFSAERPKGSFSTLEIQRTEQGDSAMYLCAQGAGTNTGELFFGEGSRLTVL.

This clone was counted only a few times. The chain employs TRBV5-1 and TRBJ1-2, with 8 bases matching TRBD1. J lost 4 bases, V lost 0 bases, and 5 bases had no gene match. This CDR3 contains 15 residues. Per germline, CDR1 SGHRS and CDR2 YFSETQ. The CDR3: CASSLEGGQVYGYTF. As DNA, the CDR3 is TGCGCCAGCAGCTTGGAGGGGGGACAGGTCTATGGCTACACCTTC.

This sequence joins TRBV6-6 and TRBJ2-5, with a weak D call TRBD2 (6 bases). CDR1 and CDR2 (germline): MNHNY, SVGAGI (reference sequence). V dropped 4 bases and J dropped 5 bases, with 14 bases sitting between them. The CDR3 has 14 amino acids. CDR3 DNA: TGTGCCAGCAGTTCAGTCCGAGGAGGGGAGACCCAGTACTTC. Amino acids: CASSSVRGGETQYF.

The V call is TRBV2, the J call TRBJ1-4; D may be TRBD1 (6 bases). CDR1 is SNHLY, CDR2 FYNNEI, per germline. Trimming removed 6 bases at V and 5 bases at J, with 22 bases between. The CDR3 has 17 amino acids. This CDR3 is CASRIGSATRGNEKLFF. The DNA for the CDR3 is TGTGCCAGCAGAATTGGTTCAGCCACGAGGGGGAATGAAAAACTGTTTTTT. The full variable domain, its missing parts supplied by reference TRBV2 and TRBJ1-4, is EPEVTQTPSHQVTQMGQEVILRCVPISNHLYFYWYRQILGQKVEFLVSFYNNEISEKSEIFDDQFSVERPDGSNFTLKIRSTKLEDSAMYFCASRIGSATRGNEKLFFGSGTQLSVL.

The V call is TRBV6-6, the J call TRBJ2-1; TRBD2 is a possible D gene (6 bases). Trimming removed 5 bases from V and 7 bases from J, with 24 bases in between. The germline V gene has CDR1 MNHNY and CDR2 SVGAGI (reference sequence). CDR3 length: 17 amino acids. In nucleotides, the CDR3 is TGTGCCAGCAGTCCTCGCTTCCCGGGGGTCGGTTTGAATGAGCAGTTCTTC. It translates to CASSPRFPGVGLNEQFF.

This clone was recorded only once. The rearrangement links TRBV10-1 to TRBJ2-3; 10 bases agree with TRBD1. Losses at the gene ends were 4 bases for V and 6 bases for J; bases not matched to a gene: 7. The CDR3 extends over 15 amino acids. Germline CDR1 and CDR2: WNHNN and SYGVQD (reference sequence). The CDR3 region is CASSGQGAGSDTQYF. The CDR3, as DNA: TGCGCCAGCAGTGGACAGGGGGCAGGGTCCGATACGCAGTATTTT.

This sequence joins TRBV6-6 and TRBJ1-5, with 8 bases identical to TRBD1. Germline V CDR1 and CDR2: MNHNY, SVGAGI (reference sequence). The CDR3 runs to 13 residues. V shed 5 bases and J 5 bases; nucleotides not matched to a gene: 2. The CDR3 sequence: CASSTGGDQPQHF. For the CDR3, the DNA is TGTGCCAGCAGTACAGGGGGAGATCAGCCCCAGCATTTT.

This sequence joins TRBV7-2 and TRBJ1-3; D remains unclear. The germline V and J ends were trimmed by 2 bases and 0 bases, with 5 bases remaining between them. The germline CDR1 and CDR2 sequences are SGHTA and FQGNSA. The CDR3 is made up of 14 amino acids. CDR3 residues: CASSLTSSGNTIYF. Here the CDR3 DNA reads TGTGCCAGCAGCTTAACCAGCTCTGGAAACACCATATATTTT.

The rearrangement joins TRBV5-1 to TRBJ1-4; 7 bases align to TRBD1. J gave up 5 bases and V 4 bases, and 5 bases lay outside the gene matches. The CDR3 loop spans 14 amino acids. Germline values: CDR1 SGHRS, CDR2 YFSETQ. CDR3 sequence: CASSPGQANEKLFF. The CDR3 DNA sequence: TGCGCCAGCAGCCCCGGACAGGCGAATGAAAAACTGTTTTTT. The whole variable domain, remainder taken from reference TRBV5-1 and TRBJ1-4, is KAGVTQTPRYLIKTRGQQVTLSCSPISGHRSVSWYQQTPGQGLQFLFEYFSETQRNKGNFPGRFSGRQFSNSRSEMNVSTLELGDSALYLCASSPGQANEKLFFGSGTQLSVL.